The 22 T cell receptor beta chains below were found in one sample sequenced in a study of T cells in Graves' hyperthyroidism and ophthalmopathy. It was RNA transcripts that yielded the amplified TCR beta CDR3 regions. TCR CDR3 underwent first-round RT-PCR with the HTBI primer set. TCRdb independently ran MiXCR on the multiplex PCR reads; one entry per CDR3 protein. This sample has some 500,000 distinct CDR3 sequences, with around 16% found just once. The specimen sequenced was blood. These receptors came from a woman aged 30 to 39 with Graves' ophthalmopathy.

This clonotype came up a few times. A read error may account for a junction end that differs from germline. The CDR3 DNA reads TGTGCCAGCAGCGAAGGGCAGGGAAGGTTCCCTGGGGCCAACGTCCTGACTTTC. Translated, it gives CASSEGQGRFPGANVLTF. The rearrangement links TRBV2 to TRBJ2-6; D perhaps matches TRBD1 (5 bases). CDR1 and CDR2 from the germline V gene are SNHLY and FYNNEI. CDR3 length equals 18 residues.

In its sample, this clonotype was seen many times. V is TRBV18 and J is TRBJ1-5, with 8 nucleotides matching TRBD1. Germline V lookup: CDR1 KGHSH, CDR2 LQKENI. This CDR3 has 14 residues. Germline trimming cut 2 bases from V and 5 bases from J; bases unmatched to any gene: 2. The CDR3 protein is CASSPSTGDQPQHF. The DNA of the CDR3 is TGTGCCAGCTCACCATCGACAGGGGATCAGCCCCAGCATTTT.

This clonotype was counted at least ten times. The gene calls are TRBV3-1 and TRBJ2-2; 9 bases agree with TRBD1. This CDR3 has 11 residues. V dropped 6 bases and J dropped 14; count of bases not matched to a gene: 4. The V gene's germline CDR1 is LGHDT and CDR2 YNNKEL (reference sequence). The CDR3, as DNA: TGTGCCAGCAGTGGGACAGGGAATCTGTTTTTT. This translates into CASSGTGNLFF.

This clonotype was observed many times. The V gene is TRBV5-1, the J gene TRBJ1-1; 7 nucleotides align to TRBD1. The germline CDR1 and CDR2 sequences are SGHRS and YFSETQ. CDR3 size: 14 residues. The ends lost 4 bases at V and 1 base at J; junction bases unmatched: 4. The DNA for the CDR3 is TGCGCCAGCAGCAAAGGGACAGCGAACACTGAAGCTTTCTTT. Translation: CASSKGTANTEAFF.

This clonotype was seen at least ten times. The chain combines TRBV6-1 with TRBJ2-2, with D possibly TRBD1 on 6 matching bases. The CDR3 covers 12 residues. V lost 8 bases, J lost 4 bases, and 8 bases lay in between. The V gene's germline CDR1 is MNHNS and CDR2 SASEGT. The CDR3 DNA reads as TGTGCCAGCGGACAGCTCACCGGGGAGCTGTTTTTT. This translates into CASGQLTGELFF.

The J gene is TRBJ2-6, the V gene TRBV3-1; D might be TRBD2 (5 bases). V lost 0 bases, J lost 5 bases, and 11 bases lay in between. The germline V gene encodes CDR1 LGHDT and CDR2 YNNKEL (reference sequence). CDR3 size: 16 residues. The CDR3 region is CASSQDGVTRANVLTF. The CDR3 DNA follows: TGTGCCAGCAGCCAAGACGGGGTTACAAGGGCCAACGTCCTGACTTTC.

This clonotype appeared a single time. V usage is TRBV29-1 and J usage is TRBJ2-5, with TRBD1 matching over 10 bases. CDR1 is SQVTM and CDR2 is ANQGSEA in the germline V gene. The CDR3 spans 15 residues. V was pared by 3 bases and J by 2 bases, with 6 bases of the junction left unmatched. DNA for the CDR3: TGCAGCGTTGAGACGGACAGGGGGATACAAGAGACCCAGTACTTC. Translating gives CSVETDRGIQETQYF.

The CDR3 region is CASSFSGPGTSTDTQYF. The DNA for the CDR3 is TGTGCCAGCAGCTTTTCGGGACCAGGGACTAGCACAGATACGCAGTATTTT. This chain uses TRBV7-3 with TRBJ2-3; D possibly corresponds to TRBD2 (6 bases). Germline V lookup: CDR1 SGHTA, CDR2 FQGTGA. The CDR3 contains 17 residues. Trimming shortened V by 3 bases and J by 0 bases, and 16 bases separated the two germline ends. The full variable domain, completed using reference TRBV7-3 and TRBJ2-3, is GAGVSQTPSNKVTEKGKYVELRCDPISGHTALYWYRQSLGQGPEFLIYFQGTGAADDSGLPNDRFFAVRPEGSVSTLKIQRTERGDSAVYLCASSFSGPGTSTDTQYFGPGTRLTVL.

V and J are TRBV10-1 and TRBJ2-7; a possible D gene is TRBD1 (8 bases). Between the trimmed V and J ends, which lost 8 bases and 2 bases, there was a span of 22 bases. Germline values: CDR1 WNHNN, CDR2 SYGVQD (reference sequence). The CDR3 extends over 16 amino acids. CDR3 bases: TGCGCCAGCGGACAGGGAATTCTAGCGGACCCCTACGAGCAGTACTTC. It translates to CASGQGILADPYEQYF.

The rearrangement links TRBV5-1 to TRBJ2-3, with TRBD2 identical over 14 bases. Germline values: CDR1 SGHRS, CDR2 YFSETQ. This CDR3 comprises 18 residues. Trimming took 0 bases from V and 0 from J; bases not matched to a gene: 3. CDR3: CASSLAGLAGASTDTQYF. DNA for the CDR3: TGCGCCAGCAGCTTGGCGGGACTAGCGGGAGCTAGCACAGATACGCAGTATTTT.

This chain uses TRBV7-3 with TRBJ1-1; no definite D call. The V gene lost 0 bases and the J gene lost 6 bases, with 11 bases spanning the gap. From germline, CDR1 is SGHTA and CDR2 FQGTGA. The CDR3 is made up of 14 amino acids. DNA for the CDR3: TGTGCCAGCAGCTTAACGGGGAGAAGCCCTGAAGCTTTCTTT. As protein: CASSLTGRSPEAFF.

This clonotype showed up many times. V usage is TRBV28 and J usage is TRBJ1-1; D unclear. The CDR3 loop spans 14 amino acids. V lost 6 bases to trimming and J lost 1 base, with 12 bases between them. The V gene's germline CDR1 is MDHEN and CDR2 SYDVKM. As DNA, the CDR3 is TGTGCCAGCAGCCAACCAAGAAGGAACACTGAAGCTTTCTTT. This codes for CASSQPRRNTEAFF.

This clonotype was seen ten or more times. The chain carries TRBV11-2 and TRBJ2-7; TRBD2 agrees at 7 bases. The V gene's germline CDR1 is SGHAT and CDR2 FQNNGV. After removal of 6 bases from V and 2 bases from J, the junction contained 13 bases not matched to a gene. CDR3 length: 16 residues. CDR3 amino acids: CASSLTGGLITYEQYF. DNA for the CDR3: TGTGCCAGCAGTCTAACGGGAGGACTTATTACCTACGAGCAGTACTTC.

The genes are TRBV7-3 and TRBJ2-2; maybe TRBD1 (6 bases). The CDR3 runs to 15 residues. Trimming took 3 bases from V and 5 from J, leaving 13 bases between them. CDR1 SGHTA and CDR2 FQGTGA come from the germline V gene. The CDR3 region has the DNA TGTGCCAGCAGCTTGACAGGATTCATGACCGGGGAGCTGTTTTTT. Protein: CASSLTGFMTGELFF.

J is TRBJ2-3 and V is TRBV7-9; D call uncertain. This CDR3 comprises 15 residues. The germline V gene has CDR1 SEHNR and CDR2 FQNEAQ (reference sequence). Trimming removed 2 bases at V and 1 base at J, with 10 bases between. The CDR3 DNA sequence: TGTGCCAGCAGCTTACCCCGAGTGGGCACAGATACGCAGTATTTT. Translating it yields CASSLPRVGTDTQYF. Variable domain in full (rest from reference TRBV7-9 and TRBJ2-3): DTGVSQNPRHKITKRGQNVTFRCDPISEHNRLYWYRQTLGQGPEFLTYFQNEAQLEKSRLLSDRFSAERPKGSFSTLEIQRTEQGDSAMYLCASSLPRVGTDTQYFGPGTRLTVL.

The table lists this clonotype with many counts. J is TRBJ1-3 and V is TRBV18; tentatively, D is TRBD1 (6 bases). This CDR3 is 16 amino acids long. CDR1 and CDR2 from the germline V gene are KGHSH and LQKENI. The ends were cut back, 3 bases at V and 0 bases at J, with 12 bases in the middle. The CDR3 sequence is CASSPSGQSSGNTIYF. As DNA, the CDR3 is TGTGCCAGCTCACCTTCAGGACAGTCCTCTGGAAACACCATATATTTT.

Many counts were recorded for this clonotype. The chain joins TRBV9 to TRBJ2-3, with D tentatively TRBD2 (6 bases). The germline CDR1 and CDR2 sequences are SGDLS and YYNGEE. Trimming took off 2 bases at V and 2 bases at J, with 12 bases between the two ends. The CDR3 spans 15 residues. CDR3 loop: CASSVEGTATDTQYF. CDR3 bases: TGTGCCAGCAGCGTTGAGGGGACTGCCACAGATACGCAGTATTTT.

This clonotype was recorded at least ten times. This chain joins TRBV20-1 and TRBJ2-5; the D is unclear. V shed 2 bases and J shed 1 base, with 8 bases lying between them. The CDR3 totals 13 residues. The germline V gene encodes CDR1 DFQATT and CDR2 SNEGSKA (reference sequence). The CDR3 sequence: CSARTISQETQYF. The CDR3 DNA reads as TGCAGTGCTAGAACTATTTCCCAAGAGACCCAGTACTTC.

This clonotype was recorded at least ten times. The chain employs TRBV28 and TRBJ2-5; possibly TRBD2 for D (5 bases). The germline gives CDR1 MDHEN, CDR2 SYDVKM. Trimming stripped 8 bases from V and 0 bases from J, with 22 bases between. The length of the CDR3 is 17 residues. The CDR3 here is CASRGRQLLKYQETQYF. CDR3 coding DNA: TGTGCCAGCCGCGGGCGGCAGCTCCTGAAGTACCAAGAGACCCAGTACTTC.

This clonotype turned up a few times. The chain joins TRBV7-9 to TRBJ2-7; D uncertain. The germline V and J ends were trimmed by 0 bases and 4 bases, with 4 bases remaining between them. This CDR3 comprises 12 residues. Germline-derived CDR1 and CDR2 are SEHNR and FQNEAQ (reference sequence). The CDR3 nucleotides are TGTGCCAGCAGCTTAGCCCAATACGAGCAGTACTTC. It is translated as CASSLAQYEQYF. Using reference TRBV7-9 and TRBJ2-7 for the parts outside the CDR3, the full variable domain is DTGVSQNPRHKITKRGQNVTFRCDPISEHNRLYWYRQTLGQGPEFLTYFQNEAQLEKSRLLSDRFSAERPKGSFSTLEIQRTEQGDSAMYLCASSLAQYEQYFGPGTRLTVT.

This clonotype was counted at least ten times. The chain carries TRBV2 and TRBJ2-7; perhaps TRBD1 as D (6 bases). This CDR3 has 14 residues. In germline, CDR1 is SNHLY, CDR2 FYNNEI. V lost 5 bases to trimming and J lost 2 bases, with 13 bases between them. The CDR3 DNA reads as TGTGCCAGCAGTCAACAGGGTGGCCCCTACGAGCAGTACTTC. Amino acid sequence: CASSQQGGPYEQYF.

This clonotype was counted at least ten times. V is TRBV18 and J is TRBJ2-1; D may be TRBD1 (6 bases). The CDR3 is made up of 14 amino acids. The germline V gene has CDR1 KGHSH and CDR2 LQKENI. Between the trimmed V and J ends, which lost 6 bases and 2 bases, there was a span of 11 bases. The CDR3 bases are TGTGCCAGCTCCAGGGGCGCTGCCTACAATGAGCAGTTCTTC. This gives the protein CASSRGAAYNEQFF.